Presented here are 2 T cell receptor beta chains from one specimen sequenced in a study of T cell changes during pregnancy in multiple sclerosis. Sequencing used immunoSEQ multiplex PCR; TCRdb keeps in-frame clones, though not all of them. Found here are tens of thousands of clones, 91% of them singletons; the top ten hold around 1.7%. The sample was peripheral blood, taken after pregnancy. Source of these receptors: a female donor in good health, enrolled as a control in a pregnancy study.

This chain connects TRBV7-2 to TRBJ2-7; D uncertain. V shed 3 bases and J shed 6 bases, with 18 bases lying between them. This CDR3 contains 15 residues. CDR1 and CDR2 from the germline V gene are SGHTA and FQGNSA. CDR3 region: CASSLSILGAIEQYF. CDR3 nucleotides: TGTGCCAGCAGCTTGTCAATCTTGGGCGCCATCGAGCAGTACTTC.

This clone was detected only once. The V and J genes are TRBV6-5 and TRBJ1-6; D unresolved. Germline assignment: CDR1 MNHEY and CDR2 SVGAGI. CDR3 length equals 14 residues. With 8 bases removed from V and 1 base from J, the gap between germline ends came to 9 bases. The DNA for the CDR3 is TGTGCCAGCTGCCGGGTGTCCTATAATTCACCCCTCCACTTT. It specifies CASCRVSYNSPLHF.